This paragraph reports one TCR beta chain. Antigen: not known. As for treatment: oral pan-JAK inhibitor, 5-10 mg twice daily. Peripheral blood, together with lesional scalp punch biopsies, was collected from alopecia areata patients. The data are from a study of CD8+ T cells in alopecia areata. Isolated RNA was reverse transcribed into cDNA used as the sequencing template. The method was immunoSEQ multiplex PCR; TCRdb's version includes in-frame clones alone and lacks a portion of them. The sample includes 70,000 or so clones, over 25% of them seen just once. General study findings and limits: Under tofacitinib, fewer expanded CD8+ clones appeared among the top 100 scalp clones.

V lost 4 bases to trimming and J lost 1 base; unmatched junction nucleotides: 5. CDR3 length equals 15 residues. CDR1 SGHAT and CDR2 FQNNGV come from the germline V gene. Material: CD8+ T cells sorted from blood, obtained at week 4, from a patient treated with tofacitinib. The clonotype originates from a human donor with alopecia areata. This chain links TRBV11-2 with TRBJ2-7; 9 nucleotides agree with TRBD2. The CDR3 bases are TGTGCCAGCAGCTATAGCGGGAGCTCTTCCTACGAGCAGTACTTC. This translates into CASSYSGSSSYEQYF. Complete variable domain (other parts from reference TRBV11-2 and TRBJ2-7): EAGVAQSPRYKIIEKRQSVAFWCNPISGHATLYWYQQILGQGPKLLIQFQNNGVVDDSQLPKDRFSAERLKGVDSTLKIQPAKLEDSAVYLCASSYSGSSSYEQYFGPGTRLTVT.